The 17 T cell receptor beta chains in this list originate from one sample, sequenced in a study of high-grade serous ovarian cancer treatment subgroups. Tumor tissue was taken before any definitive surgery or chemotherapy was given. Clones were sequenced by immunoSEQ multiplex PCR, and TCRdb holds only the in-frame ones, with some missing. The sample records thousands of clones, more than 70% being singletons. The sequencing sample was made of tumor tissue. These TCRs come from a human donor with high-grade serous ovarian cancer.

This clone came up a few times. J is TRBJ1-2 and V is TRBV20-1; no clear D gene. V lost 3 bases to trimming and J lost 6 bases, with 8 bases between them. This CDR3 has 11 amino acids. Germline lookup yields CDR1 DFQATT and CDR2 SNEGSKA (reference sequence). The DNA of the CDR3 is TGCAGTGCTAGTACGGCCGATGGCTACACCTTC. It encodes CSASTADGYTF.

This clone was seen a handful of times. CDR3 sequence (DNA): TGCGCCAGCAGCTTGGTGGGACTAGCGGACAATGAGCAGTTCTTC. Encoded protein: CASSLVGLADNEQFF. J is TRBJ2-1 and V is TRBV5-1, with 11 bases fitting TRBD2. Germline lookup yields CDR1 SGHRS and CDR2 YFSETQ. V was clipped by 0 bases and J by 5 bases; unmatched bases: 1. The CDR3 length is 15 residues.

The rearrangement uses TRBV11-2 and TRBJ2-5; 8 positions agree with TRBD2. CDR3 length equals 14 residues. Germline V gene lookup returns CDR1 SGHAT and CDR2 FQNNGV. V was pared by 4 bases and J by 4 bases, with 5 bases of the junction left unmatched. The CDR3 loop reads CASSSKGLAETQYF. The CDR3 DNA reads TGTGCCAGCAGCTCGAAAGGACTAGCAGAGACCCAGTACTTC.

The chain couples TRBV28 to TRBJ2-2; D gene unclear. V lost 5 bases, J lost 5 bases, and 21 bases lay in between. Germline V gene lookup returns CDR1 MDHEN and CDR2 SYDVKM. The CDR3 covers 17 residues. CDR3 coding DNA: TGTGCCAGCAGTCCAGGTCTAGAGCATGAGTGGACCGGGGAGCTGTTTTTT. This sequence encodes CASSPGLEHEWTGELFF.

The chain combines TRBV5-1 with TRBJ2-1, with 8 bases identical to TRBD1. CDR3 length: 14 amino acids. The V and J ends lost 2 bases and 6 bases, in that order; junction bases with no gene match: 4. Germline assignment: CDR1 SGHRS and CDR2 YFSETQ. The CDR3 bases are TGCGCCAGCAGCTTTGACAGGGGCGGCAATGAGCAGTTCTTC. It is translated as CASSFDRGGNEQFF.

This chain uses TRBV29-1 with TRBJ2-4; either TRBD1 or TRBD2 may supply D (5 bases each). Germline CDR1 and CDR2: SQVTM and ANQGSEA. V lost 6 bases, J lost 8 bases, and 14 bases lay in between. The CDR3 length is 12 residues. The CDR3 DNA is TGCAGCGTCACGTCAGGGACGGACATTCAGTACTTC. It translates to CSVTSGTDIQYF.

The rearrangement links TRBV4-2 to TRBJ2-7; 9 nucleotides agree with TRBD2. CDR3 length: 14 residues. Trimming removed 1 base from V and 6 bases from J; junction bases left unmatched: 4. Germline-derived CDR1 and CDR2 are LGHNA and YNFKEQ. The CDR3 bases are TGTGCCAGCAGCCAAGGTTTAGCGGGAGCCGAGCAGTACTTC. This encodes CASSQGLAGAEQYF.

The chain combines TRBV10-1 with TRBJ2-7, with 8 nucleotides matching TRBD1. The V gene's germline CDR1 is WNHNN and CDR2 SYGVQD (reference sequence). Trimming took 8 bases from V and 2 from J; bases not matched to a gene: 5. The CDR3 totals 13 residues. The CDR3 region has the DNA TGCGCCAGCTCTGTGGGACAGGCCTACGAGCAGTACTTC. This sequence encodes CASSVGQAYEQYF.

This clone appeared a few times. The CDR3 region is CASSMAGANQPQHF. The CDR3 DNA reads as TGTGCCAGTAGTATGGCAGGGGCCAATCAGCCCCAGCATTTT. The gene calls are TRBV19 and TRBJ1-5; D is possibly TRBD1 (6 bases). CDR1 and CDR2 (germline): LNHDA, SQIVND (reference sequence). This CDR3 is built from 14 residues. V lost 3 bases, J lost 3 bases, and 9 bases lay in between. The entire variable domain, with the rest obtained from reference TRBV19 and TRBJ1-5, is as follows: DGGITQSPKYLFRKEGQNVTLSCEQNLNHDAMYWYRQDPGQGLRLIYYSQIVNDFQKGDIAEGYSVSREKKESFPLTVTSAQKNPTAFYLCASSMAGANQPQHFGDGTRLSIL.

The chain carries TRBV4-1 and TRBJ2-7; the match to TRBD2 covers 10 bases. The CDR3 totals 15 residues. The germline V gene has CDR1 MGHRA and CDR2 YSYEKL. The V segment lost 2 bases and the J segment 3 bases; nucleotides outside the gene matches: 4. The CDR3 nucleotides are TGCGCCAGCAGCCAATCTGGGACTAGCGACTACGAGCAGTACTTC. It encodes CASSQSGTSDYEQYF.

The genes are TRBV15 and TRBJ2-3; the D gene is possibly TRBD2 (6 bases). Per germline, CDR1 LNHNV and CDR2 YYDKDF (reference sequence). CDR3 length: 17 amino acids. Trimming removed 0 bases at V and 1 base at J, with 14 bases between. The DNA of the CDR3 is TGTGCCACCAGCAGAGATCTCCACGGGACTCGCACAGATACGCAGTATTTT. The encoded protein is CATSRDLHGTRTDTQYF.

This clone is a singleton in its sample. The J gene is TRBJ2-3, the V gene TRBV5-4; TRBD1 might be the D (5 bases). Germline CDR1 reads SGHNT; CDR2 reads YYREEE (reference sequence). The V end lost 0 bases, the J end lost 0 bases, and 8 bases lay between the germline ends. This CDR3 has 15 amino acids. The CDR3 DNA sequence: TGTGCCAGCAGCTTGGCCTCAGGGAGCACAGATACGCAGTATTTT. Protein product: CASSLASGSTDTQYF. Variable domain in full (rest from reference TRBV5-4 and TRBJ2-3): ETGVTQSPTHLIKTRGQQVTLRCSSQSGHNTVSWYQQALGQGPQFIFQYYREEENGRGNFPPRFSGLQFPNYSSELNVNALELDDSALYLCASSLASGSTDTQYFGPGTRLTVL.

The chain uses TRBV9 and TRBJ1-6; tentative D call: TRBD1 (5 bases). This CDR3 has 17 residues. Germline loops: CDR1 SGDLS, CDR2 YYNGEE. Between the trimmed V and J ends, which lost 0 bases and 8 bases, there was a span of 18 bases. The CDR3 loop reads CASSVGPQGAPDSPLHF. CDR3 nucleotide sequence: TGTGCCAGCAGCGTAGGACCACAAGGGGCGCCGGATTCACCCCTCCACTTT.

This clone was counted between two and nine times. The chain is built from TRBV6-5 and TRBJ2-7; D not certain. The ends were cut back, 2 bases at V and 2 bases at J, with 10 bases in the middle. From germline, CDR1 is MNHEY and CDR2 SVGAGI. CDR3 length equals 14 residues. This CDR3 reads CASSYRGLTYEQYF. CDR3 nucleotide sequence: TGTGCCAGCAGTTACCGTGGGCTCACCTACGAGCAGTACTTC.

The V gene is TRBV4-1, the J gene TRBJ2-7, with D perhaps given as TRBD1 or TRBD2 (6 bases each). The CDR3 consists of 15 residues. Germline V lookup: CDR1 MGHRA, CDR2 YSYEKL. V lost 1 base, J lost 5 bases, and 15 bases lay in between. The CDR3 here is CASSQGPTRGDEQYF. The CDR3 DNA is TGCGCCAGCAGCCAAGGACCCACGAGGGGGGACGAGCAGTACTTC.

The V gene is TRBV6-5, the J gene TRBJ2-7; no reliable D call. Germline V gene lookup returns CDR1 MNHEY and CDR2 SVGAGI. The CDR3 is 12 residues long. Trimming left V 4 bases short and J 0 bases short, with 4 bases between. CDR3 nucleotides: TGTGCCAGCAGTTCAACCTCCTACGAGCAGTACTTC. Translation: CASSSTSYEQYF.

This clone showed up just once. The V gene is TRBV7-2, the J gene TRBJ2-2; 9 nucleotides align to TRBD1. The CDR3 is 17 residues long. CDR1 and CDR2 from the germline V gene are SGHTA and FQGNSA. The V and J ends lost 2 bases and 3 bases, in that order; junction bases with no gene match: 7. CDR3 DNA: TGTGCCAGCAGCTTATTATTCAGGACAGGGGACACCGGGGAGCTGTTTTTT. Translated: CASSLLFRTGDTGELFF.